These 30 T cell receptor beta chains came from one sample sequenced in a study of blood T cell repertoires in COVID-19. Generated by immunoSEQ multiplex PCR, the TCRdb table keeps only in-frame clones and is missing some. Of 270,000 or so clones listed, about nine tenths are singletons. The sequencing input was PBMCs or T cells enriched from blood (not recorded which). Source of these receptors: a woman between 18 and 29 years old who had recovered from COVID-19.

This clone was counted a few times. The chain combines TRBV27 with TRBJ2-7; TRBD1 matches at 12 bases. From germline, CDR1 is MNHEY and CDR2 SMNVEV (reference sequence). V dropped 4 bases and J dropped 5; count of bases not matched to a gene: 9. The CDR3 extends over 16 amino acids. CDR3: CASSSWDRGRSHEQYF. DNA of the CDR3: TGTGCCAGCAGTTCTTGGGACAGGGGGCGATCCCACGAGCAGTACTTC.

V usage is TRBV29-1 and J usage is TRBJ2-4; possibly TRBD2 for D (6 bases). From germline, CDR1 is SQVTM and CDR2 ANQGSEA. The CDR3 extends over 17 amino acids. V dropped 5 bases and J dropped 6 bases, with 26 bases sitting between them. The DNA for the CDR3 is TGCAGCGTTTCTTCGGCCTTGGGACTGCTCGGAAGAAACATTCAGTACTTC. Its translation: CSVSSALGLLGRNIQYF.

The genes are TRBV5-4 and TRBJ2-3; 10 nucleotides agree with TRBD2. This CDR3 has 14 residues. Losses at the gene ends were 6 bases for V and 5 bases for J; bases not matched to a gene: 6. Germline CDR1 SGHNT, CDR2 YYREEE (reference sequence). The CDR3 loop is CASTKGLAQDTQYF. The DNA of the CDR3 is TGTGCCAGCACCAAGGGACTAGCGCAAGATACGCAGTATTTT.

This rearrangement joins TRBV6-5 to TRBJ1-2; 10 bases agree with TRBD1. The J segment lost 3 bases and the V segment lost 0 bases, leaving 4 bases of the junction unmatched. This CDR3 is built from 16 residues. Germline V CDR1 and CDR2: MNHEY, SVGAGI. The CDR3 bases are TGTGCCAGCAGTTACTCCCGGGACAGGGGCGACTATGGCTACACCTTC. As protein: CASSYSRDRGDYGYTF.

V and J are TRBV9 and TRBJ2-2; D remains unclear. The CDR3 extends over 16 amino acids. CDR1 and CDR2 from the germline V gene are SGDLS and YYNGEE. With 0 bases removed from V and 1 base from J, the gap between germline ends came to 10 bases. Written as DNA, the CDR3 is TGTGCCAGCAGCGTAGAGCTAGAAGGGAACACCGGGGAGCTGTTTTTT. This translates into CASSVELEGNTGELFF. Filled out from reference TRBV9 and TRBJ2-2, the complete variable domain reads DSGVTQTPKHLITATGQRVTLRCSPRSGDLSVYWYQQSLDQGLQFLIQYYNGEERAKGNILERFSAQQFPDLHSELNLSSLELGDSALYFCASSVELEGNTGELFFGEGSRLTVL.

This chain joins TRBV7-3 and TRBJ2-2; 11 bases agree with TRBD1. This CDR3 has 14 residues. In germline, CDR1 is SGHTA, CDR2 FQGTGA. The junction had 0 bases not matched to a gene; V was cut back by 5 bases and J by 4 bases. CDR3 sequence (DNA): TGTGCCAGCAGCGGGACAGGGGGCACCGGGGAGCTGTTTTTT. Protein product: CASSGTGGTGELFF.

The genes are TRBV27 and TRBJ2-7, with TRBD1 matching over 7 bases. Trimming cost V 9 bases and J 5 bases; bases outside gene matches: 7. Germline lookup yields CDR1 MNHEY and CDR2 SMNVEV (reference sequence). The CDR3 loop spans 12 amino acids. This CDR3 reads CASRDRVHEQYF. CDR3 bases: TGTGCCAGTCGGGACAGAGTCCACGAGCAGTACTTC.

The chain couples TRBV2 to TRBJ1-4; a weak D match, TRBD1 (6 bases). The CDR3 is 15 amino acids. Trimming took 7 bases from V and 0 from J, leaving 12 bases between them. CDR1 SNHLY and CDR2 FYNNEI come from the germline V gene. As DNA, the CDR3 is TGTGCCAGCAATGCGGACAGTGCAACTAATGAAAAACTGTTTTTT. Protein sequence: CASNADSATNEKLFF.

The V call is TRBV19, the J call TRBJ2-1; TRBD2 agrees at 11 bases. Looked up from germline, CDR1 is LNHDA and CDR2 is SQIVND (reference sequence). This CDR3 has 16 residues. Losses at the gene ends were 8 bases for V and 2 bases for J; bases not matched to a gene: 8. The CDR3 region is CASLAGGPPAYNEQFF. CDR3 DNA sequence: TGTGCCAGTCTAGCGGGGGGACCGCCTGCCTACAATGAGCAGTTCTTC.

The rearrangement links TRBV6-5 to TRBJ1-1, with 7 bases matching TRBD1. Germline values: CDR1 MNHEY, CDR2 SVGAGI. The CDR3 is made up of 14 amino acids. V shed 5 bases and J 5 bases; nucleotides not matched to a gene: 8. The CDR3 spells CASSLNRGTTEAFF. For the CDR3, the DNA is TGTGCCAGCAGTCTAAACAGGGGAACGACTGAAGCTTTCTTT.

The rearrangement uses TRBV2 and TRBJ1-2; perhaps TRBD1 as D (6 bases). The CDR3 length is 17 residues. Germline-derived CDR1 and CDR2 are SNHLY and FYNNEI. V gave up 0 bases and J gave up 7 bases, with 21 bases separating them. As DNA, the CDR3 is TGTGCCAGCAGTGAAGCCTTGGTACGGGGGGCGCTTTGTGGCTACACCTTC. Translating gives CASSEALVRGALCGYTF.

The chain is built from TRBV10-1 and TRBJ2-3; perhaps TRBD2 as D (6 bases). Trimming pared 6 bases from V and 0 bases from J, leaving 10 bases between. The CDR3 is made up of 14 amino acids. Germline V gene data show CDR1 as WNHNN and CDR2 as SYGVQD (reference sequence). CDR3 region: CASSLGTSTDTQYF. The CDR3 bases are TGCGCCAGCAGCCTGGGGACTAGCACAGATACGCAGTATTTT.

This clone was picked up a small number of times. This sequence joins TRBV4-3 and TRBJ1-2; 7 nucleotides align to TRBD1. Germline trimming cut 1 base from V and 5 bases from J; bases unmatched to any gene: 28. There are 22 residues in the CDR3. Germline V gives CDR1 LGHNA, CDR2 YSLEER. The CDR3 loop is CASSQVSTTVFVARGDWYGYTF. In nucleotides, the CDR3 is TGCGCCAGCAGCCAAGTCTCAACCACGGTTTTTGTAGCCAGGGGGGATTGGTATGGCTACACCTTC.

This chain joins TRBV11-2 and TRBJ2-7; tentative D call: TRBD2 (5 bases). Trimming pared 3 bases from V and 3 bases from J, leaving 6 bases between. This CDR3 spans 12 amino acids. Germline assignment: CDR1 SGHAT and CDR2 FQNNGV. DNA for the CDR3: TGTGCCAGCAGCTTCGAGGGCTACGAGCAGTACTTC. It translates to CASSFEGYEQYF. The whole variable domain, remainder taken from reference TRBV11-2 and TRBJ2-7, is EAGVAQSPRYKIIEKRQSVAFWCNPISGHATLYWYQQILGQGPKLLIQFQNNGVVDDSQLPKDRFSAERLKGVDSTLKIQPAKLEDSAVYLCASSFEGYEQYFGPGTRLTVT.

This clone is a singleton in its sample. The rearrangement links TRBV19 to TRBJ1-4; TRBD1 might be the D (5 bases). The CDR3 covers 14 residues. The V and J ends lost 3 bases and 4 bases respectively, with 9 bases between them. Per germline, CDR1 LNHDA and CDR2 SQIVND (reference sequence). CDR3 amino acids: CASSILQDNEKLFF. The CDR3 DNA reads as TGTGCCAGTAGTATTTTACAGGATAATGAAAAACTGTTTTTT.

J is TRBJ1-5 and V is TRBV2; no firm D call. V was pared by 5 bases and J by 2 bases, with 10 bases between. The CDR3 is 14 amino acids. Looked up from germline, CDR1 is SNHLY and CDR2 is FYNNEI. The CDR3 DNA reads as TGTGCCAGCAGTCTCGGTGGTGGCAATCAGCCCCAGCATTTT. Its protein product is CASSLGGGNQPQHF.

V gene TRBV28 combines with J gene TRBJ1-2; 8 bases map to TRBD1. CDR1 is MDHEN, CDR2 SYDVKM, per germline. After removal of 2 bases from V and 8 bases from J, the junction contained 4 bases not matched to a gene. CDR3 length: 13 amino acids. The CDR3 bases are TGTGCCAGCAGTTTACAGGGGGCGGAGGGCTACACCTTC. It encodes CASSLQGAEGYTF.

This sequence joins TRBV30 and TRBJ2-1; the match to TRBD2 covers 11 bases. The CDR3 has 16 amino acids. V shed 3 bases and J 1 base; nucleotides not matched to a gene: 5. Germline CDR1 and CDR2: GTSNPN and SVGIG (reference sequence). As DNA, the CDR3 is TGTGCCTGGAGGATCGGACTAGCGGGTTCCTACAATGAGCAGTTCTTC. Translated, it gives CAWRIGLAGSYNEQFF.

CDR3 sequence reads: CASSYLKRGGVTDTQYF. Here the CDR3 DNA reads TGCGCCAGCAGCTACCTAAAGCGGGGAGGCGTGACAGATACGCAGTATTTT. This rearrangement joins TRBV5-1 to TRBJ2-3, with 7 bases aligning to TRBD2. The V gene's germline CDR1 is SGHRS and CDR2 YFSETQ. With V trimmed by 3 bases and J by 3 bases, 13 bases remained unmatched. The CDR3 spans 17 residues.

The chain carries TRBV5-5 and TRBJ1-1; 7 bases align to TRBD1. The V gene end was trimmed by 4 bases and the J gene end by 0 bases; junction bases not matched to a gene: 3. Germline V gives CDR1 SGHKS, CDR2 YYEKEE (reference sequence). The length of the CDR3 is 14 residues. CDR3 loop: CASSQGTVNTEAFF. CDR3 nucleotides: TGTGCCAGCAGCCAGGGGACAGTGAACACTGAAGCTTTCTTT.

The rearrangement uses TRBV29-1 and TRBJ1-2; tentative D call: TRBD1 (6 bases). The CDR3 covers 15 residues. The V gene lost 6 bases and the J gene lost 5 bases, with 22 bases spanning the gap. Germline V gene sequence: CDR1 SQVTM, CDR2 ANQGSEA. The CDR3 DNA reads as TGCAGCGTCTCTTCCAGGGGCTTTCGTGGGTATGGCTACACCTTC. This gives the protein CSVSSRGFRGYGYTF.

The chain joins TRBV20-1 to TRBJ2-5; D ambiguous. The CDR3 contains 11 residues. Germline loops: CDR1 DFQATT, CDR2 SNEGSKA (reference sequence). The ends were cut back, 7 bases at V and 2 bases at J, with 8 bases in the middle. CDR3: CSGTVQETQYF. The DNA for the CDR3 is TGCAGTGGTACAGTACAAGAGACCCAGTACTTC.

J is TRBJ1-1 and V is TRBV28, with unresolved D. The CDR3 extends over 11 amino acids. The ends were cut back, 8 bases at V and 3 bases at J, with 7 bases in the middle. Germline CDR1 MDHEN, CDR2 SYDVKM. The CDR3 coding sequence is TGTGCCAGCCTACGGTACACTGAAGCTTTCTTT. This translates into CASLRYTEAFF.

The chain recombines TRBV10-2 with TRBJ2-1; TRBD2 matches at 10 bases. V shed 3 bases, J shed 7 bases, and the junction held 6 bases outside the gene matches. CDR3 length equals 15 residues. CDR1 is WSHSY, CDR2 SAAADI, per germline. The CDR3 region is CASSDPSGRGNEQFF. CDR3 bases: TGCGCCAGCAGTGATCCTAGCGGGAGAGGTAATGAGCAGTTCTTC.

This clone was seen just once. The chain is built from TRBV28 and TRBJ1-1; D is perhaps TRBD1 (5 bases). CDR1 and CDR2 (germline): MDHEN, SYDVKM. The CDR3 consists of 12 residues. V lost 4 bases and J 7 bases, leaving 10 bases between the germline ends. The CDR3 DNA reads as TGTGCCAGCAGTTCTGGAGACAGTGAAGCTTTCTTT. Encoded protein: CASSSGDSEAFF.

The chain carries TRBV16 and TRBJ1-5; no reliable D call. V was cut by 3 bases and J by 4 bases, with 16 bases left in between. Germline V gene data show CDR1 as KGHSY and CDR2 as FQNENV. This CDR3 contains 16 residues. The chain's CDR3 is CASSHMIRTPNQPQHF. CDR3 sequence (DNA): TGTGCCAGCAGCCATATGATAAGGACTCCGAATCAGCCCCAGCATTTT.

The chain couples TRBV11-3 to TRBJ1-1, with TRBD1 matching over 8 bases. Losses at the gene ends were 0 bases for V and 2 bases for J; bases not matched to a gene: 14. Germline V CDR1 and CDR2: SGHNT, YENEEA. CDR3 length equals 19 residues. The CDR3 DNA follows: TGTGCCAGCAGCTTAGATGACTGGTCATTTCAGGGGGCTAACACTGAAGCTTTCTTT. Translated, it gives CASSLDDWSFQGANTEAFF.

The CDR3 sequence is CASSFRGINEQYF. The DNA for the CDR3 is TGTGCCAGCAGCTTTCGGGGGATCAACGAGCAGTACTTC. The chain couples TRBV11-3 to TRBJ2-7, with D possibly TRBD2 on 6 matching bases. From germline, CDR1 is SGHNT and CDR2 YENEEA. This CDR3 is built from 13 residues. The ends were cut back, 3 bases at V and 5 bases at J, with 11 bases in the middle.

The genes are TRBV10-3 and TRBJ2-1, with 7 positions matching TRBD2. V lost 4 bases, J lost 7 bases, and 7 bases stayed unmatched. This CDR3 spans 14 amino acids. Germline loops: CDR1 ENHRY, CDR2 SYGVKD. This chain's CDR3 is CAISVRLAENEQFF. The CDR3 region has the DNA TGTGCCATCAGTGTGAGGCTAGCGGAGAATGAGCAGTTCTTC.

This rearrangement joins TRBV2 to TRBJ1-2; the D is unclear. The length of the CDR3 is 12 residues. V lost 4 bases, J lost 7 bases, and 10 bases lay in between. Per germline, CDR1 SNHLY and CDR2 FYNNEI. CDR3 DNA: TGTGCCAGCAGTGCTGGAGGTTTTGGCTACACCTTC. Its protein product is CASSAGGFGYTF.